The rows below give T cell receptor beta chains drawn from one sample of a study of blood T cell repertoires in COVID-19. Sequencing used immunoSEQ multiplex PCR; TCRdb keeps in-frame clones, though not all of them. The repertoire holds about 260,000 clones, with about 80% as singletons. The specimen sequenced was peripheral blood. The receptor set was obtained from a woman aged 80 or older with acute or convalescent COVID-19. The CDR3 runs from the conserved cysteine through the conserved F or W. Each record gives: clone size, V gene, J gene, CDR3 protein. The size field is filled for only some rows; it gives once, few, many or a size class.

.	TRBV6-2/TRBV6-3	TRBJ2-1	CASSYLPGAYNEQFF
.	TRBV3-1/TRBV3-2	TRBJ2-7	CASSTRQGLYEQYF
.	TRBV3-1/TRBV3-2	TRBJ1-5	CASSQEGQPQHF
.	TRBV7-9	TRBJ2-1	CASSSGQGSMDEQFF
few	TRBV3-1/TRBV3-2	TRBJ2-7	CASSATTAGGYEQYF
.	TRBV28	TRBJ1-3	CASSDNPGTGRGNTIYF
.	TRBV3-1/TRBV3-2	TRBJ1-5	CASSQDNGLRPQHF
.	TRBV28	TRBJ2-1	CASSTRQGGYNEQFF
.	TRBV3-1/TRBV3-2	TRBJ1-2	CASSHGQGPNYGYTF
few	TRBV5-1	TRBJ1-3	CASSAGGNSGNTIYF
.	TRBV5-8	TRBJ2-7	CASNPLEGTGRYEQYF
.	TRBV6-2/TRBV6-3	TRBJ1-1	CASSRGQAGRPEAFF
once	TRBV7-8	TRBJ1-3	CASSLRTGAGNTIYF
.	TRBV2	TRBJ1-6	CASTKRTGASYNSPLHF
once	TRBV6-5	TRBJ1-2	CASTSLGTGRGYTF
.	TRBV9	TRBJ2-2	CASSVDGKNTGELFF
.	TRBV5-4	TRBJ1-1	CASSSRGYTEAFF
.	TRBV6-1	TRBJ2-7	CASSEWARRGEQYF
.	TRBV6-5	TRBJ1-5	CASSYSEYSNQPQHF
.	TRBV15	TRBJ2-3	CATSRGGRGGRDTQYF
.	TRBV4-1	TRBJ2-1	CASSQEVGLSYNEQFF
.	TRBV4-2	TRBJ1-4	CASSQGLQGAVNEKLFF
once	TRBV6-6	TRBJ1-1	CASRQGIRGAEAFF
.	TRBV3-1/TRBV3-2	TRBJ2-1	CASSQDRGGRSSYNEQFF
.	TRBV6-2/TRBV6-3	TRBJ1-2	CASSPGQGSYGYTF
.	TRBV7-9	TRBJ1-1	CASSARQGSTEAFF
.	TRBV29-1	TRBJ2-5	CSARRGARGETQYF
.	TRBV7-9	TRBJ2-1	CASSLGGTSGRYNEQFF
.	TRBV14	TRBJ2-3	CASSPRDRRSNTQYF
.	TRBV14	TRBJ2-3	CASSRDRGLTDTQYF
.	TRBV5-1	TRBJ2-7	CASSLGQFRYEQYF
.	TRBV2	TRBJ1-3	CARGGGVERSGNTIYF
.	TRBV5-5	TRBJ2-2	CASNGQTTLWNTGELFF
.	TRBV4-3	TRBJ2-1	CASSQSGGRGEQFF